This T cell receptor (beta chain) was found in a study of cytomegalovirus exposure and HLA in healthy donors. It was with 60 Vbeta and 13 Jbeta primers that the PCR ran. This table comes from immunoSEQ multiplex PCR, and its TCRdb copy is limited to in-frame clones, with some not included. Of about 160,000 clones detected, about three quarters appear once; the ten largest clones hold roughly 4.5%. Sequencing input: PBMCs. The sequence was collected from a young man in good health and CMV-seropositive.

The CDR3 reads CASSWTGQGDNYGYTF. The CDR3 DNA is TGCGCCAGCAGCTGGACTGGGCAGGGGGATAACTATGGCTACACCTTC. The chain is built from TRBV5-1 and TRBJ1-2, with 7 bases lining up with TRBD1. The CDR3 extends over 16 amino acids. Germline lookup yields CDR1 SGHRS and CDR2 YFSETQ. The J segment lost 1 base and the V segment lost 3 bases, leaving 9 bases of the junction unmatched. Full variable domain (outside the CDR3, taken from reference TRBV5-1 and TRBJ1-2): KAGVTQTPRYLIKTRGQQVTLSCSPISGHRSVSWYQQTPGQGLQFLFEYFSETQRNKGNFPGRFSGRQFSNSRSEMNVSTLELGDSALYLCASSWTGQGDNYGYTFGSGTRLTVV.